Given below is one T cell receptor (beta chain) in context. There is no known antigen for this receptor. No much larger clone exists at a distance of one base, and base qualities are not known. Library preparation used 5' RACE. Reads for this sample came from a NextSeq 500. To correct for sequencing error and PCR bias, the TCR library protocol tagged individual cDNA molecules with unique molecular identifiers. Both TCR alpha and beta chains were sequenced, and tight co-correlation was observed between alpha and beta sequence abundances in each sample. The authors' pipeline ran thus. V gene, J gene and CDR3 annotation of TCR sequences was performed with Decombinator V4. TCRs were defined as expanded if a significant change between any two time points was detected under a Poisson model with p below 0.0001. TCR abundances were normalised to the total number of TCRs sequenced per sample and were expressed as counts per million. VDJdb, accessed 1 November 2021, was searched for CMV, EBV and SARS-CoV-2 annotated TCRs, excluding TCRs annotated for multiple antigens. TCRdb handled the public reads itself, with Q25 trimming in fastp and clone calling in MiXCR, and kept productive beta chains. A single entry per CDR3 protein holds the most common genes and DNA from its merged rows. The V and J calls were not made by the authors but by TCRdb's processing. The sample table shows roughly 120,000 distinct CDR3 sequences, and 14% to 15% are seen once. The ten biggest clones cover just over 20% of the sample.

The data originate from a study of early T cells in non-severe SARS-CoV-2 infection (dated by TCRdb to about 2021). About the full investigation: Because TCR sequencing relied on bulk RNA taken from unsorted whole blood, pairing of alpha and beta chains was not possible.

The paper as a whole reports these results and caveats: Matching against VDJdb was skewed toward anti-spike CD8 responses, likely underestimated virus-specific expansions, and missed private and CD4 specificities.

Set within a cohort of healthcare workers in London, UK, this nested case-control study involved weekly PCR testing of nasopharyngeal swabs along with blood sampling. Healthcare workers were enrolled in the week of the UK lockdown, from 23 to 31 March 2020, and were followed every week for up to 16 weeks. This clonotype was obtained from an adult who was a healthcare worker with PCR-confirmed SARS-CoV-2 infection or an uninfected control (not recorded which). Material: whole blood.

CDR3 sequence: CASHSGMGNQPQHF. The nucleotide sequence reads TGTGCCAGCCACTCCGGAATGGGAAATCAGCCCCAGCATTTT. This chain is built from TRBV6-1 and TRBJ1-5; the D gene remains uncertain. The trim is 8 bases for V and 4 bases for J, with a gap of 15 bases between the germline ends. Inclusive of the bounding cysteine and phenylalanine, the CDR3 is 14 residues long. The sequence is cut down to CDR3 DNA, 42 bases in frame from base 1. CDR1 MNHNS and CDR2 SASEGT were looked up in the germline V gene.